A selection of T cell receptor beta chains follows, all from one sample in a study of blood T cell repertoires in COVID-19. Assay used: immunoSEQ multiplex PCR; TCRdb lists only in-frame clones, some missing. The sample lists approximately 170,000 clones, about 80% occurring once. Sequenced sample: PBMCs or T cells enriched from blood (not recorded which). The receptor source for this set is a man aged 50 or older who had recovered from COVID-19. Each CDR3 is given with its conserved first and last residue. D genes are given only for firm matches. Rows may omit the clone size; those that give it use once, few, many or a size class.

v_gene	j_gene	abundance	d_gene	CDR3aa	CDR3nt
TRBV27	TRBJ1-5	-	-	CASSLQAGQPQHF	TGTGCCAGCAGTTTACAGGCTGGTCAGCCCCAGCATTTT
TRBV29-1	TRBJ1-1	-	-	CSVPSNTEAFF	TGCAGCGTTCCCTCGAACACTGAAGCTTTCTTT
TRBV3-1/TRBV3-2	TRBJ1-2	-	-	CASSQDPAGRHTF	TGTGCCAGCAGCCAAGATCCGGCGGGGCGGCACACCTTC
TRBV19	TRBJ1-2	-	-	CASSTTGSNYGYTF	TGTGCCAGTAGCACGACAGGTTCCAACTATGGCTACACCTTC
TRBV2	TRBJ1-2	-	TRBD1	CASSGTGYYGYTF	TGTGCCAGCAGTGGGACAGGCTACTATGGCTACACCTTC
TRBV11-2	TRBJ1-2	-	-	CASSPGLRGTF	TGTGCCAGCAGCCCGGGACTCCGAGGCACCTTC
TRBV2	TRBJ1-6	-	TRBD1	CARWDRGKSPLHF	TGTGCCAGGTGGGACAGGGGGAAATCACCCCTCCACTTT
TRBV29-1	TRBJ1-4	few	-	CSVTPGATNEKLFF	TGCAGCGTTACCCCAGGGGCAACTAATGAAAAACTGTTTTTT
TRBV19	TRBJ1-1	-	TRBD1	CASSIFSGGNTEAFF	TGTGCCAGTAGTATATTTTCAGGGGGGAACACTGAAGCTTTCTTT
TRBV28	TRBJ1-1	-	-	CASRAPEGNTEAFF	TGTGCCAGCAGGGCACCGGAGGGGAACACTGAAGCTTTCTTT
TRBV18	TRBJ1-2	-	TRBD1	CASSPPYLRQGRDGYTF	TGTGCCAGCTCACCACCCTACCTACGACAGGGAAGAGATGGCTACACCTTC
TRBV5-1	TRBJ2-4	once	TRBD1	CASSLAGKDRGDIQYF	TGCGCCAGCAGCTTGGCCGGCAAGGACAGGGGTGACATTCAGTACTTC
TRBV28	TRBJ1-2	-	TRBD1	CASSFHGQGMDSYGYTF	TGTGCCAGCAGTTTTCACGGACAGGGGATGGATAGCTATGGCTACACCTTC
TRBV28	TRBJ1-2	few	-	CASSPDRYGYTF	TGTGCCAGCAGTCCCGACAGATATGGCTACACCTTC